This note documents a single T cell receptor beta chain sequence. Assay used: immunoSEQ multiplex PCR; TCRdb lists only in-frame clones, some missing. In the table there are 150,000 to 200,000 clones, 82% of which are singletons. These data are taken from a study of blood T cell repertoires in COVID-19. Turning to the study itself: Acute-phase and convalescent COVID-19 samples originated in the United States, Italy and Spain. T cells, B-cell-depleted T cells, or PBMCs supplied cDNA or gDNA.

Participants spanned ages about 18 to 90 years and resided in 20 to 30 US areas. The germline gives CDR1 SNHLY, CDR2 FYNNEI. The V gene end was trimmed by 10 bases and the J gene end by 0 bases; junction bases not matched to a gene: 9. The CDR3 covers 14 residues. This TCR derives from a man in his sixties who had recovered from COVID-19. The specimen sequenced was PBMCs or T cells enriched from blood (not recorded which). The chain joins TRBV2 to TRBJ2-7; the match to TRBD2 covers 7 bases. The CDR3 protein is CATVPGRSSYEQYF. CDR3 bases: TGTGCCACCGTCCCCGGGAGGAGCTCCTACGAGCAGTACTTC.